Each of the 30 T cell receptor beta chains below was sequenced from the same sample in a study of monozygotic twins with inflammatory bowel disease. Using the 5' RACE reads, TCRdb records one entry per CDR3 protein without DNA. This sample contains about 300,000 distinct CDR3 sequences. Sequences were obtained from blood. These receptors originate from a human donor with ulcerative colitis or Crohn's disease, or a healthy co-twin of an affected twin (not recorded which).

The CDR3 loop reads CASSQDGVDTAAELFF. This chain links TRBV4-3 with TRBJ1-4; TCRdb lists TRBD1, though no DNA is available to test this call. Germline-derived CDR1 and CDR2 are LGHNA and YSLEER. CDR3 length: 16 amino acids.

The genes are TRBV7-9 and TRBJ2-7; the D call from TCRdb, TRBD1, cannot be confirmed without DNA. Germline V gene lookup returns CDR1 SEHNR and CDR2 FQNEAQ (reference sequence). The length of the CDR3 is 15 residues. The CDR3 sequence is CASSNTGGHYYEQYF. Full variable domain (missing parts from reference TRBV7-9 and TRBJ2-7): DTGVSQNPRHKITKRGQNVTFRCDPISEHNRLYWYRQTLGQGPEFLTYFQNEAQLEKSRLLSDRFSAERPKGSFSTLEIQRTEQGDSAMYLCASSNTGGHYYEQYFGPGTRLTVT.

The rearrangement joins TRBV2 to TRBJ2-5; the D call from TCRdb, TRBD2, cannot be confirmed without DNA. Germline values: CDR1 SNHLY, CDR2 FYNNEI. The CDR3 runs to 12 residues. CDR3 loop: CASRGLGETQYF.

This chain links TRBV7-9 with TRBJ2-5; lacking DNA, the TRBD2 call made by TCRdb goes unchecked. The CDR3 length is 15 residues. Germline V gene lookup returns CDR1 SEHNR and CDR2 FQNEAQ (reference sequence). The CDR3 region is CASLTSGGYQETQYF.

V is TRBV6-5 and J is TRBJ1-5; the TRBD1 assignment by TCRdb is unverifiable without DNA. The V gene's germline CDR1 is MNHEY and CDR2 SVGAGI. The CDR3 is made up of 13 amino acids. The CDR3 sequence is CASGTGQNQPQHF.

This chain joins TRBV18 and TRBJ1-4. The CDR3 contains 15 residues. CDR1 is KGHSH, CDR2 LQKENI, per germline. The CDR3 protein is CASSRPTSGNEKLFF.

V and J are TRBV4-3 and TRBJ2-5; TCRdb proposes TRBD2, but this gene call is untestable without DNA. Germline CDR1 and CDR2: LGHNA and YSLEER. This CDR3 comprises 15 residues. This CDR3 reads CASSQEGEAAGTQYF.

The CDR3: CSVENRIHPHSYEQYF. V gene TRBV29-1 combines with J gene TRBJ2-7. From germline, CDR1 is SQVTM and CDR2 ANQGSEA. CDR3 length equals 16 residues.

CDR3 loop: CASSLRGGRNTGELFF. The chain is built from TRBV6-5 and TRBJ2-2; no DNA is available, so the TRBD2 call from TCRdb remains unchecked. CDR1 and CDR2 (germline): MNHEY, SVGAGI. The length of the CDR3 is 16 residues.

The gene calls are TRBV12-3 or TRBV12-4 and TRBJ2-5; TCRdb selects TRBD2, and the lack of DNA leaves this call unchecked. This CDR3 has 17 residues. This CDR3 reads CASSQTAGGHSRETQYF.

CDR3 region: CASILGSRADTQYF. The chain links TRBV28 to TRBJ2-3; without DNA, the TCRdb call of TRBD2 cannot be checked. Germline V gene lookup returns CDR1 MDHEN and CDR2 SYDVKM. CDR3 size: 14 residues.

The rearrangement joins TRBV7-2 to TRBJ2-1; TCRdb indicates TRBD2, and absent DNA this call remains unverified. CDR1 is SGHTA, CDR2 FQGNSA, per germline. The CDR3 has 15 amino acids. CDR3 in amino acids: CASNPGTSGYNEQFF.

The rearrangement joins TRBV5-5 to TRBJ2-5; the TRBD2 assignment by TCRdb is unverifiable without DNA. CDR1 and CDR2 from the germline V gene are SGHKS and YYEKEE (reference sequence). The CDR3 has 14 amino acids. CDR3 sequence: CASSHRLAGETQYF.

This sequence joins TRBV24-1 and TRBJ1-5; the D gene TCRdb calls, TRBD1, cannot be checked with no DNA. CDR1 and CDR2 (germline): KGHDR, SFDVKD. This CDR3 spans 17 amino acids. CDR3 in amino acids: CATSDRQGSISNQPQHF.

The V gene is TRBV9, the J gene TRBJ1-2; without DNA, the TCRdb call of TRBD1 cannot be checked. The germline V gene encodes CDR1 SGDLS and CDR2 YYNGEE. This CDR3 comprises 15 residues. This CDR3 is CASSGPGQTNYGYTF.

CDR3 amino acids: CSARKSGKAQGIYEQYF. V and J are TRBV20-1 and TRBJ2-7; TCRdb's D call, TRBD2, is unchecked because there is no DNA. Germline V lookup: CDR1 DFQATT, CDR2 SNEGSKA (reference sequence). This CDR3 spans 17 amino acids.

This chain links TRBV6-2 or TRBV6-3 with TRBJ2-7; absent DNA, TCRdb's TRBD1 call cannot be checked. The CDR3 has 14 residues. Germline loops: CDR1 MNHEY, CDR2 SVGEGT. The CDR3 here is CASSSPGGTYEQYF.

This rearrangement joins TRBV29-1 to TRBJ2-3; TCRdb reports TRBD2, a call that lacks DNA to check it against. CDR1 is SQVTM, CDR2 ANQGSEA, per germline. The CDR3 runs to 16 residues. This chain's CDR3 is CSVLRTSGGAGDTQYF.

This chain's CDR3 is CASAPASPRADTQYF. V usage is TRBV7-2 and J usage is TRBJ2-3; the TCRdb call, TRBD1, lacks DNA for checking. CDR1 is SGHTA and CDR2 is FQGNSA in the germline V gene. The CDR3 extends over 15 amino acids.

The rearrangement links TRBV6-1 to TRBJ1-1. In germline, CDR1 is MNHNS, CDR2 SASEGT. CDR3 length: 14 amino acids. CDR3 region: CASSEQTSVAEAFF.

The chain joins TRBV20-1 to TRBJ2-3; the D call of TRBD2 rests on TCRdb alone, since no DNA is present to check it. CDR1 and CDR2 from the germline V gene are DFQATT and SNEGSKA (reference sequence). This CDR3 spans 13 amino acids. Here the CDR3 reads CSASSGYTDTQYF.

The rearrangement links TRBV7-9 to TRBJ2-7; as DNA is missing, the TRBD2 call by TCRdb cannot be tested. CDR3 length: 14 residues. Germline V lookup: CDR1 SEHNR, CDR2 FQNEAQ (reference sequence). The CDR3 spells CASSGTSFPYEQYF. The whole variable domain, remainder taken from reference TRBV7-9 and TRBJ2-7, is DTGVSQNPRHKITKRGQNVTFRCDPISEHNRLYWYRQTLGQGPEFLTYFQNEAQLEKSRLLSDRFSAERPKGSFSTLEIQRTEQGDSAMYLCASSGTSFPYEQYFGPGTRLTVT.

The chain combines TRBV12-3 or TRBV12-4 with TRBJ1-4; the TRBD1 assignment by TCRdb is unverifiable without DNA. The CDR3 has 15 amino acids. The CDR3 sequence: CASSLGQGFNEKLFF.

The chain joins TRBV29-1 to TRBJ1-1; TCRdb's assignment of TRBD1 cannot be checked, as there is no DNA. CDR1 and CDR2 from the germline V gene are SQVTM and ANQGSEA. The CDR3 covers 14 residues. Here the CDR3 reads CSVALDRASTEAFF.

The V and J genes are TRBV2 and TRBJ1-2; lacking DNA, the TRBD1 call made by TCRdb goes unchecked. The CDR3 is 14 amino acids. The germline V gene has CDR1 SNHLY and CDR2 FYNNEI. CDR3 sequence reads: CASSVPRQGDGYTF. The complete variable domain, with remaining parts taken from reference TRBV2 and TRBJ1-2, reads EPEVTQTPSHQVTQMGQEVILRCVPISNHLYFYWYRQILGQKVEFLVSFYNNEISEKSEIFDDQFSVERPDGSNFTLKIRSTKLEDSAMYFCASSVPRQGDGYTFGSGTRLTVV.

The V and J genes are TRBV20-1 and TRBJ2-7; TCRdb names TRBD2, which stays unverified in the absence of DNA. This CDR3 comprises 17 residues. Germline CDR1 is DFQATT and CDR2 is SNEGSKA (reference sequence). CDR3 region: CSATGLAGGPESYEQYF.

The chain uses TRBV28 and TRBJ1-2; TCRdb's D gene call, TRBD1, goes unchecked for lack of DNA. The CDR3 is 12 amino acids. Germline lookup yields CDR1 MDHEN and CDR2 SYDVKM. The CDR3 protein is CASGPPVHGYTF.

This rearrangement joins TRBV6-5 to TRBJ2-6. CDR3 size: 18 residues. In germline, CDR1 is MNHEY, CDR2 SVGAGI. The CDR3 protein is CASRLQTSWASGANVLTF.

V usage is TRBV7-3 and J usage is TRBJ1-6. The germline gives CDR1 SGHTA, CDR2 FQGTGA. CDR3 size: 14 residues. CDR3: CASSLDSRNSPLHF.

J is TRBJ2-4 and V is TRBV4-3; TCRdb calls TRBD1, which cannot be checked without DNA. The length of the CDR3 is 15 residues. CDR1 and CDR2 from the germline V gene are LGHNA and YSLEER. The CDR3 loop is CASSQTGQGGNIQYF.